These T cell receptor beta chains were read from a single sample in a study of patients and donors after allogeneic stem cell transplantation. TCRdb re-called the RT-PCR reads through MiXCR, storing one row per CDR3 protein. The sample lists approximately 170,000 distinct CDR3 sequences, approximately 25% occurring once. The specimen sequenced was blood, either unsorted or a sorted T cell fraction (not recorded which). Receptors originate from a human donor who was either an allogeneic HSCT recipient or a stem cell or donor lymphocyte infusion donor (not recorded which). It is not recorded whose cells these are; they may come from a transplant donor. Both conserved end residues are part of each CDR3. Fields, in order: V gene, clone size, D gene, J gene, CDR3 DNA, CDR3 protein. D genes are given only for firm matches. Not all rows give a size; the values are once, few, many and, for expanded clones, a class.

TRBV5-1	many	-	TRBJ1-1	TGCGCCAGCAGCTTAACTAACACTGAAGCTTTCTTT	CASSLTNTEAFF
TRBV7-9	-	-	TRBJ2-1	TGTGCCAGCAGCCCTGATGGGGGGGGACAAGCCTACAATGAGCAGTTCTTC	CASSPDGGGQAYNEQFF
TRBV5-1	-	-	TRBJ2-2	TGCGCCAGCACCCCCAGGACGAACACCGGGGAGCTGTTTTTT	CASTPRTNTGELFF
TRBV12-3/TRBV12-4	few	-	TRBJ2-4	TGTGCCAGCGAGGAATCAGCCAAAAACATTCAGTACTTC	CASEESAKNIQYF
TRBV12-3/TRBV12-4	-	-	TRBJ2-3	TGTGCCAGCAGTTTTCACCCAGATACGCAGTATTTT	CASSFHPDTQYF
TRBV20-1	few	TRBD1	TRBJ1-5	TGCAGTGCTAGAGGGACCGGGACAGGGGACCATAGCAATCAGCCCCAGCATTTT	CSARGTGTGDHSNQPQHF
TRBV11-3	few	TRBD1	TRBJ1-2	TGTGCCAGCAGCTTAGCCCAAGAGGGGGCTGGCTACACCTTC	CASSLAQEGAGYTF
TRBV6-6	-	-	TRBJ2-7	TGTGCCAGCAGAATGTACCCCTACGGGGTTGAGGGCTACGAGCAGTACTTC	CASRMYPYGVEGYEQYF
TRBV29-1	many	-	TRBJ1-2	TGCAGCGTTAGACTGCGGGGCTATGGCTACACCTTC	CSVRLRGYGYTF
TRBV5-1	once	TRBD2	TRBJ2-1	TGCGCCAGCAGCTTCGCCCCTCTGACTAGCGGGGGGAATGAGCAGTTCTTC	CASSFAPLTSGGNEQFF
TRBV10-3	once	TRBD1	TRBJ2-7	TGTGCCATCAGTGAGGCCAGACAGGGTCCGGGCTACGAGCAGTACTTC	CAISEARQGPGYEQYF
TRBV7-6	once	-	TRBJ1-1	TGTGCCAGCAGCCCCAACAGGGACCTGAACACTGAAGCTTTCTTT	CASSPNRDLNTEAFF
TRBV29-1	few	-	TRBJ1-4	TGCAGCGTTGGCAGTTGGAGGGAAAAACTGTTTTTT	CSVGSWREKLFF
TRBV6-5	few	TRBD1	TRBJ1-1	TGTGCCAGCAGTTACGCGTATCTGACCGGGACAGTCACTGAAGCTTTCTTT	CASSYAYLTGTVTEAFF
TRBV10-3	-	-	TRBJ2-5	TGTGCCATCAGTGAGAACGCCTCCCAGGAGACCCAGTACTTC	CAISENASQETQYF
TRBV12-3/TRBV12-4	once	TRBD1	TRBJ1-4	TGTGCCAGCAGAATGACAGGGCGTGAAAAACTGTTTTTT	CASRMTGREKLFF
TRBV4-1	few	-	TRBJ1-5	TGCGCCAGCAGCCAAGCTCCGACAGGAAATCAGCCCCAGCATTTT	CASSQAPTGNQPQHF
TRBV12-3/TRBV12-4	-	-	TRBJ2-5	TGTGCCAGCAGTTTAGTGGAGGCCCAGTACTTC	CASSLVEAQYF
TRBV9	few	-	TRBJ1-6	TGTGCCAGCAGCGTAGAGGATTCGGCCGAAAGAAGGGTTTCACCCCTCCACTTT	CASSVEDSAERRVSPLHF
TRBV20-1	-	-	TRBJ2-2	TGCAGTGCTAGGGACGGTTCCACCGGGGAGCTGTTTTTT	CSARDGSTGELFF
TRBV20-1	-	-	TRBJ2-1	TGCAGTGCTCCCCGTTCTGCGGAGACAGTGGGCAATGAGCAGTTCTTC	CSAPRSAETVGNEQFF
TRBV7-9	few	TRBD1	TRBJ2-3	TGTGCCAGCAGCTCAGAGTTCTGGCAGGGGGTCACAGATACGCAGTATTTT	CASSSEFWQGVTDTQYF
TRBV20-1	-	TRBD2	TRBJ2-1	TGCAGTGCTCCCGGACTAGCGGGAGACTCGAGGAATGAGCAGTTCTTC	CSAPGLAGDSRNEQFF
TRBV6-5	few	-	TRBJ1-3	TGTGCCAGCCGCTCATATGATAACAGGGTGGCGGGAAACACCATATATTTT	CASRSYDNRVAGNTIYF
TRBV9	-	-	TRBJ2-3	TGTGCCAGCAGCGTCAACGCGGATACGCAGTATTTT	CASSVNADTQYF
TRBV29-1	-	TRBD1	TRBJ1-6	TGCAGCGTGGCCGGGACAGGGTTGGGTTCACCCCTCCACTTT	CSVAGTGLGSPLHF
TRBV19	-	-	TRBJ1-1	TGTGCCAGTAGTAACGCCGCGGGGGGTGACACTGAAGCTTTCTTT	CASSNAAGGDTEAFF
TRBV12-3/TRBV12-4	few	-	TRBJ1-3	TGTGCCAGCCGGGCCCCAAACACCATATATTTT	CASRAPNTIYF
TRBV19	many	-	TRBJ1-1	TGTGCCAGTAGTATACCGGGAGGTCCCACTGAAGCTTTCTTT	CASSIPGGPTEAFF
TRBV5-1	few	-	TRBJ2-7	TGCGCCAGCAGCTCCCGTCTGTTCTCCTACGAGCAGTACTTC	CASSSRLFSYEQYF
TRBV5-4	-	TRBD1	TRBJ1-6	TGTGCCAGCAGGAGTGGGCCACGACAGGGACATTCACCCCTCCACTTT	CASRSGPRQGHSPLHF
TRBV12-3/TRBV12-4	many	-	TRBJ1-1	TGTGCCAGCAGCCTTAACAGTTATGAAGCTTTCTTT	CASSLNSYEAFF
TRBV12-3/TRBV12-4	few	TRBD1	TRBJ2-1	TGTGCCAGCACAACAGGGGGTTCCTACAATGAGCAGTTCTTC	CASTTGGSYNEQFF
TRBV12-3/TRBV12-4	few	TRBD1	TRBJ1-5	TGTGCCAGCAGCCTAAGACAGGGGGGCAATCAGCCCCAGCATTTT	CASSLRQGGNQPQHF
TRBV6-1	-	-	TRBJ1-2	TGTGCCAGCAGTGAACACTCGACTTACTATGGCTACACCTTC	CASSEHSTYYGYTF
TRBV7-2	few	-	TRBJ1-5	TGTGCCAGCAGCCTCCAAAGCTCTTATAGCAATCAGCCCCAGCATTTT	CASSLQSSYSNQPQHF
TRBV15	-	-	TRBJ2-1	TGTGCCACCAGCATACGGGGGGCTAGCGGTTACAATGAGCAGTTCTTC	CATSIRGASGYNEQFF
TRBV9	few	-	TRBJ2-1	TGTGCCAGCAGCGTGATGGTCACCTACAATGAGCAGTTCTTC	CASSVMVTYNEQFF
TRBV6-2/TRBV6-3	-	-	TRBJ2-5	TGTGCCAGCAGTCCCAGGGAAAGAATGGAGGAGACCCAGTACTTC	CASSPRERMEETQYF
TRBV21-1	-	-	TRBJ1-5	TGTGCCAGCAGCGGAACGGGTTACCTCCAGGAGAATCAGCCCCAGCATTTT	CASSGTGYLQENQPQHF